This is a list of T cell receptor beta chains from one sample in a study of CD8 T cell repertoires and HIV-1 epitope variants. The table came from immunoSEQ multiplex PCR; TCRdb's copy has only in-frame clones and leaves some out. The profile shows about 95,000 clones, 60% to 80% of them singletons. Sequences were obtained from uncultured baseline CD8+ T cells from peripheral blood mononuclear cells (PBMCs). The source of these receptors is a male donor with HIV. CDR3s include the opening cysteine and the closing phenylalanine or tryptophan. Fields, in order: D gene, clone size, V gene, J gene, CDR3 protein, CDR3 DNA. The D gene is left open where the match is weak. Clone size is not always given. Where it is, it says once, few, many or a class for expanded clones.

D: NA; size: NA; V: TRBV19; J: TRBJ2-5; CDR3: CASSISSHGMETQYF; DNA: TGTGCCAGTAGTATTTCCAGCCATGGGATGGAGACCCAGTACTTC
D: NA; size: NA; V: TRBV5-1; J: TRBJ2-3; CDR3: CASSLEDTQYF; DNA: TGCGCCAGCAGCTTGGAGGATACGCAGTATTTT
D: TRBD1; size: medium-sized; V: TRBV2; J: TRBJ1-4; CDR3: CASRGTGEYEKLFF; DNA: TGTGCCAGCAGGGGGACAGGGGAGTATGAAAAACTGTTTTTT
D: TRBD1; size: NA; V: TRBV6-5; J: TRBJ1-2; CDR3: CASSYAGQGMHYGYTF; DNA: TGTGCCAGCAGTTACGCGGGACAGGGGATGCACTATGGCTACACCTTC
D: NA; size: NA; V: TRBV19; J: TRBJ2-4; CDR3: CASSIAYSGPGNIQYF; DNA: TGTGCCAGTTCCATAGCGTACTCAGGGCCTGGAAACATTCAGTACTTC
D: TRBD1; size: NA; V: TRBV29-1; J: TRBJ1-2; CDR3: CSVTGGRDYGYTF; DNA: TGCAGCGTCACAGGGGGCAGGGACTATGGCTACACCTTC
D: NA; size: NA; V: TRBV29-1; J: TRBJ2-5; CDR3: CSVAESGTQYF; DNA: TGCAGCGTTGCCGAGAGTGGGACCCAGTACTTC
D: NA; size: NA; V: TRBV6-1; J: TRBJ1-2; CDR3: CASLAVDRWYYGYTF; DNA: TGTGCCAGCTTAGCTGTAGACAGGTGGTACTATGGCTACACCTTC
D: NA; size: NA; V: TRBV2; J: TRBJ2-1; CDR3: CASSEEGAYNEQFF; DNA: TGTGCCAGCAGTGAAGAGGGGGCCTACAATGAGCAGTTCTTC
D: NA; size: NA; V: TRBV28; J: TRBJ1-6; CDR3: CASRPGGAMGNSPLHF; DNA: TGTGCCAGCAGACCGGGGGGGGCCATGGGTAATTCACCCCTCCACTTT
D: NA; size: NA; V: TRBV7-3; J: TRBJ2-1; CDR3: CASSLYEQFF; DNA: TGTGCCAGCAGCTTATATGAGCAGTTCTTC
D: NA; size: NA; V: TRBV2; J: TRBJ2-1; CDR3: CASSGGRPYNEQFF; DNA: TGTGCCAGCAGTGGGGGTAGACCCTACAATGAGCAGTTCTTC
D: NA; size: few; V: TRBV19; J: TRBJ1-6; CDR3: CASRTYPGDSPLHF; DNA: TGTGCCAGTAGGACCTACCCAGGGGATTCACCCCTCCACTTT
D: NA; size: few; V: TRBV29-1; J: TRBJ1-1; CDR3: CSVAGEMNTEAFF; DNA: TGCAGCGTTGCCGGGGAGATGAACACTGAAGCTTTCTTT
D: TRBD1; size: NA; V: TRBV7-9; J: TRBJ2-7; CDR3: CASSSRRTGATYYEQYF; DNA: TGTGCCAGCAGCTCAAGACGGACAGGGGCTACTTACTACGAGCAGTACTTC
D: NA; size: NA; V: TRBV7-8; J: TRBJ2-1; CDR3: CASSLSGLVSYNEQFF; DNA: TGTGCCAGCAGCTTATCGGGGTTGGTCTCCTACAATGAGCAGTTCTTC
D: NA; size: NA; V: TRBV5-1; J: TRBJ2-7; CDR3: CASSLAGQADEQYF; DNA: TGCGCCAGCAGCTTGGCCGGCCAGGCTGACGAGCAGTACTTC
D: TRBD2; size: NA; V: TRBV4-1; J: TRBJ2-7; CDR3: CASSQDGGAYEQYF; DNA: TGCGCCAGCAGCCAAGACGGGGGGGCCTACGAGCAGTACTTC
D: NA; size: NA; V: TRBV5-8; J: TRBJ2-3; CDR3: CASTPRRNTQYF; DNA: TGTGCCAGCACCCCCAGAAGAAATACGCAGTATTTT
D: TRBD1; size: NA; V: TRBV5-6; J: TRBJ1-1; CDR3: CASSFIRTGGRMNTEAFF; DNA: TGTGCCAGCAGCTTTATACGGACAGGGGGAAGGATGAACACTGAAGCTTTCTTT
D: TRBD2; size: NA; V: TRBV7-2; J: TRBJ2-7; CDR3: CASTLLTTSVGSYEQYF; DNA: TGTGCCAGCACCCTCCTGACGACTAGCGTCGGATCCTACGAGCAGTACTTC
D: TRBD1; size: NA; V: TRBV18; J: TRBJ2-5; CDR3: CASSPGQGLATQYF; DNA: TGTGCCAGCTCCCCGGGACAGGGGTTGGCGACCCAGTACTTC
D: TRBD2; size: NA; V: TRBV6-5; J: TRBJ2-1; CDR3: CASRPGLAGEKQFF; DNA: TGTGCCAGCAGGCCGGGACTAGCGGGGGAGAAGCAGTTCTTC
D: NA; size: once; V: TRBV5-1; J: TRBJ2-1; CDR3: CASSLESQVNEQFF; DNA: TGCGCCAGCAGCTTGGAGAGTCAAGTCAATGAGCAGTTCTTC
D: NA; size: NA; V: TRBV18; J: TRBJ1-5; CDR3: CASSLTTGPSQPQHF; DNA: TGTGCCAGCTCACTTACGACAGGACCGTCTCAGCCCCAGCATTTT
D: TRBD2; size: NA; V: TRBV5-1; J: TRBJ2-2; CDR3: CASKEREGLAGELFF; DNA: TGCGCCAGCAAGGAGCGGGAGGGCCTTGCCGGGGAGCTGTTTTTT
D: NA; size: NA; V: TRBV30; J: TRBJ2-5; CDR3: CAWSPLGQYQETQYF; DNA: TGTGCCTGGAGTCCCCTCGGGCAGTACCAAGAGACCCAGTACTTC
D: TRBD1; size: NA; V: TRBV28; J: TRBJ2-5; CDR3: CASRPTGKRQETQYF; DNA: TGTGCCAGCAGACCGACAGGGAAGCGCCAAGAGACCCAGTACTTC
D: NA; size: NA; V: TRBV7-9; J: TRBJ1-4; CDR3: CASQAGEKLFF; DNA: TGTGCCAGCCAGGCAGGCGAAAAACTGTTTTTT
D: NA; size: NA; V: TRBV5-1; J: TRBJ2-5; CDR3: CASSLVLETQYF; DNA: TGCGCCAGCAGCTTGGTGCTAGAGACCCAGTACTTC
D: TRBD2; size: NA; V: TRBV7-2; J: TRBJ2-1; CDR3: CASSLVGGRVNEQFF; DNA: TGTGCCAGCAGCTTAGTGGGCGGGAGGGTAAATGAGCAGTTCTTC
D: TRBD1; size: once; V: TRBV29-1; J: TRBJ2-1; CDR3: CSVRDRGLGEQFF; DNA: TGCAGCGTCAGGGACAGGGGACTTGGGGAGCAGTTCTTC
D: NA; size: many; V: TRBV11-2; J: TRBJ1-2; CDR3: CASSLDPPPGPYGYTF; DNA: TGTGCCAGCAGCTTAGATCCCCCCCCCGGACCCTATGGCTACACCTTC
D: NA; size: NA; V: TRBV6-5; J: TRBJ2-5; CDR3: CASSSLETQYF; DNA: TGTGCCAGCAGTTCCCTAGAGACCCAGTACTTC
D: TRBD2; size: NA; V: TRBV4-3; J: TRBJ2-5; CDR3: CASSQLRTSAATQYF; DNA: TGCGCCAGCAGCCAACTCCGGACTAGCGCTGCGACCCAGTACTTC
D: NA; size: NA; V: TRBV6-5; J: TRBJ2-7; CDR3: CASSLSGHYEQYF; DNA: TGTGCCAGCAGCCTCAGCGGTCACTACGAGCAGTACTTC
D: NA; size: NA; V: TRBV28; J: TRBJ2-7; CDR3: CASRQSSSYEQYF; DNA: TGTGCCAGCAGACAATCGAGCTCCTACGAGCAGTACTTC
D: NA; size: NA; V: TRBV5-1; J: TRBJ2-1; CDR3: CASSSSGTEQFF; DNA: TGCGCCAGCAGCTCGTCAGGGACTGAGCAGTTCTTC
D: NA; size: NA; V: TRBV27; J: TRBJ1-6; CDR3: CASSLDHNSPLHF; DNA: TGTGCCAGCAGTTTGGACCATAATTCACCCCTCCACTTT
D: TRBD2; size: NA; V: TRBV10-2; J: TRBJ2-2; CDR3: CASKPGGNTGELFF; DNA: TGCGCCAGCAAACCGGGGGGGAACACCGGGGAGCTGTTTTTT
D: TRBD1; size: NA; V: TRBV5-6; J: TRBJ2-1; CDR3: CASSFGAQGAHNEQFF; DNA: TGTGCCAGCAGCTTTGGGGCCCAGGGGGCACACAATGAGCAGTTCTTC
D: TRBD1; size: NA; V: TRBV5-1; J: TRBJ2-7; CDR3: CASSVGTGGNEQYF; DNA: TGCGCCAGCAGCGTTGGGACAGGGGGCAACGAGCAGTACTTC
D: TRBD1; size: NA; V: TRBV5-1; J: TRBJ1-2; CDR3: CASSLEGQGGYTF; DNA: TGCGCCAGCAGCTTGGAGGGACAGGGAGGCTACACCTTC
D: NA; size: few; V: TRBV21-1; J: TRBJ2-7; CDR3: CASSKNGERGILYEQYF; DNA: TGTGCCAGCAGCAAAAACGGGGAGAGGGGAATCCTCTACGAGCAGTACTTC
D: NA; size: NA; V: TRBV27; J: TRBJ2-1; CDR3: CASSWGGLGEQFF; DNA: TGTGCCAGCAGTTGGGGGGGGCTGGGTGAGCAGTTCTTC
D: NA; size: few; V: TRBV27; J: TRBJ1-2; CDR3: CASSDKAYYGYTF; DNA: TGTGCCAGCAGCGACAAAGCTTACTATGGCTACACCTTC